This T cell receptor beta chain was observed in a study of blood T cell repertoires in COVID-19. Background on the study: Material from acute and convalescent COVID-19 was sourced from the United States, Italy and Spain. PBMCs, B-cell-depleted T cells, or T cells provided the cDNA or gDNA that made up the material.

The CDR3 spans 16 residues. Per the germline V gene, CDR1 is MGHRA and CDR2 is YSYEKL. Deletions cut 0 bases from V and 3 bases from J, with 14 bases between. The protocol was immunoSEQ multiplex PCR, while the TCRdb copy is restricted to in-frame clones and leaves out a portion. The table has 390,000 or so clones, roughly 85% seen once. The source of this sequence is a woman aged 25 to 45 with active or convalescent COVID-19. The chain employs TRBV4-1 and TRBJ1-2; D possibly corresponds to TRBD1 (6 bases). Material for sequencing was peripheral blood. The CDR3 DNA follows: TGCGCCAGCAGCCAAGAATGGCGACAGGCTGACTATGGCTACACCTTC. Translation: CASSQEWRQADYGYTF.